This T cell receptor beta chain derives from a study of T cell responses to AZD1222 COVID-19 vaccine. CDR3 length: 14 amino acids. Trimming removed 7 bases at V and 4 bases at J, with 14 bases between. CDR1 is SGHAT, CDR2 FQNNGV, per germline. Second-dose intervals of approximately 4 or approximately 12 weeks were pooled. TCRdb's copy holds only in-frame clones and misses some; the assay was immunoSEQ multiplex PCR. Of tens of thousands of clones listed, 92% are singletons. This receptor was identified in an adult who received the AZD1222 COVID-19 vaccine. The genes are TRBV11-2 and TRBJ2-1; no clear D. The sample was peripheral blood, taken 28 days after the second AZD1222 dose. CDR3 residues: CASTPDRLYNEQFF. DNA for the CDR3: TGTGCCAGCACTCCCGATCGTCTATACAATGAGCAGTTCTTC.